The clone carrying this T cell receptor (beta chain) appeared a few times. The germline V and J ends were trimmed by 6 bases and 2 bases, with 14 bases remaining between them. There are 15 residues in the CDR3. The data derive from a study of molecular identifiers for immune sequencing clone quantification. Each CDR3 protein is one row after TCRdb ran MiXCR on the PCR reads. The sample lists about 510,000 distinct CDR3 sequences, 20% to 25% seen once, with 0.84% in the top ten. The sample was naive CD8+ T cells from blood, with Jurkat cell RNA spiked in. Stated subset: FACS-sorted CD8+CD4-CCR7+CD45RA+ naive T cells. The TCR originated in a human donor in good health. Some libraries in this study had Jurkat cell RNA spiked in. The chain is built from TRBV12-3 or TRBV12-4 and TRBJ1-3; TRBD1 might be the D (6 bases). The CDR3 sequence is CASSRRGDTGNTIYF. The CDR3 coding sequence is TGTGCCAGCAGCCGACGGGGGGACACTGGAAACACCATATATTTT.